Below are 7 T cell receptor beta chains sequenced from a single sample in a study of CD4 T cells in relation to SARS-CoV-2 and coronaviruses. The data were produced by immunoSEQ multiplex PCR, yet TCRdb's version contains in-frame clones alone and is incomplete. The sample yields fewer than 45,000 clones, over 75% seen once. Their antigens are not known. Sequencing was carried out using naive CD4+ T cells from PBMCs, cultured in vitro. Subset described: naive CD4+ T cells isolated by negative enrichment. The receptor source for this set is an adult with COVID-19.

This clone was detected only a few times. This rearrangement joins TRBV7-9 to TRBJ2-2; 9 bases are shared with TRBD2. This CDR3 region has 16 residues. V lost 3 bases and J lost 2; bases outside the gene matches: 4. Looked up from germline, CDR1 is SEHNR and CDR2 is FQNEAQ (reference sequence). As DNA, the CDR3 is TGTGCCAGCAGCTTTGGACTAGCGCTTAACACCGGGGAGCTGTTTTTT. Translated: CASSFGLALNTGELFF.

A few counts support this clone. V and J are TRBV30 and TRBJ2-1; 11 bases match TRBD2. Trimming at V came to 0 bases and at J to 4 bases, leaving 2 bases not matched to a gene. This CDR3 has 15 residues. Per the germline V gene, CDR1 is GTSNPN and CDR2 is SVGIG (reference sequence). The CDR3 DNA is TGTGCCTGGAGTGTCGGGACTAGCGGTTACAATGAGCAGTTCTTC. It specifies CAWSVGTSGYNEQFF.

The rearrangement uses TRBV18 and TRBJ2-1; 8 bases line up with TRBD1. Trimming at V came to 1 base and at J to 3 bases, leaving 2 bases not matched to a gene. Germline V lookup: CDR1 KGHSH, CDR2 LQKENI. The CDR3 sequence is 15 residues long. The CDR3 loop is CASSPQTGDYNEQFF. The CDR3 DNA reads as TGTGCCAGCTCACCACAGACAGGGGACTACAATGAGCAGTTCTTC.

The chain has TRBV19 and TRBJ1-6, with 8 bases fitting TRBD1. Germline trimming cut 6 bases from V and 7 bases from J; bases unmatched to any gene: 2. Germline V gene data show CDR1 as LNHDA and CDR2 as SQIVND (reference sequence). The CDR3 runs to 13 residues. The CDR3, as DNA: TGTGCCAGTAGCCAGGGGGCCAATTCACCCCTCCACTTT. It encodes CASSQGANSPLHF.

The chain couples TRBV6-6 to TRBJ1-1, with 8 bases lining up with TRBD1. Germline CDR1 reads MNHNY; CDR2 reads SVGAGI (reference sequence). The CDR3 covers 14 residues. V was pared by 5 bases and J by 3 bases, with 5 bases of the junction left unmatched. CDR3 coding DNA: TGTGCCAGCAGTGACACAGGGGGACACACTGAAGCTTTCTTT. Translating gives CASSDTGGHTEAFF.

V is TRBV28 and J is TRBJ2-6; possibly TRBD1 for D (5 bases). The CDR3 covers 18 residues. Germline V gene sequence: CDR1 MDHEN, CDR2 SYDVKM. The V end lost 2 bases, the J end lost 0 bases, and 14 bases lay between the germline ends. The CDR3 nucleotides read TGTGCCAGCAGTTTAGTGGGGCCCAGGAGCTCTGGGGCCAACGTCCTGACTTTC. Translated, it gives CASSLVGPRSSGANVLTF.

This chain joins TRBV28 and TRBJ2-7; no clear D gene. The length of the CDR3 is 14 residues. The germline V and J ends were trimmed by 6 bases and 3 bases, with 15 bases remaining between them. Germline CDR1 is MDHEN and CDR2 is SYDVKM. CDR3 bases: TGTGCCAGCAGGGACCGCAGGAGCCTCTACGAGCAGTACTTC. It is translated as CASRDRRSLYEQYF. The full variable domain, rest sourced from reference TRBV28 and TRBJ2-7, is DVKVTQSSRYLVKRTGEKVFLECVQDMDHENMFWYRQDPGLGLRLIYFSYDVKMKEKGDIPEGYSVSREKKERFSLILESASTNQTSMYLCASRDRRSLYEQYFGPGTRLTVT.